These T cell receptor beta chains were read from a single sample in a study of PD-L1 blockade in urothelial cancer. The repertoire was sequenced with immunoSEQ multiplex PCR; TCRdb's copy has only in-frame clones and lacks some. The sample has 70,000 or so clones, almost 90% seen once. The sequencing here drew on PBMCs, taken around atezolizumab (anti-PD-L1) treatment. The receptor source for this set is a man aged 65-85 years with urothelial cancer. CDR3s include the opening cysteine and the closing phenylalanine or tryptophan. Fields, in order: J gene, D gene, V gene, clone size, CDR3 DNA, CDR3 protein. D genes are given only for firm matches. Expanded clones are given a class, and other clones once, few, many or no size at all.

j_call: TRBJ1-2; d_call: -; v_call: TRBV11-1; clone_size: -; cdr3_nt: TGTGCCAGCAGCTTATATCAGGGTATGGACTATGGCTACACCTTC; cdr3_aa: CASSLYQGMDYGYTF
j_call: TRBJ2-2; d_call: TRBD2; v_call: TRBV19; clone_size: -; cdr3_nt: TGTGCCAGTACCGCGGGGGTTGGGAACACCGGGGAGCTGTTTTTT; cdr3_aa: CASTAGVGNTGELFF
j_call: TRBJ2-7; d_call: -; v_call: TRBV7-8; clone_size: -; cdr3_nt: TGTGCCAGCAGCTTAGAGTCAGCGGTGATCTACGAGCAGTACTTC; cdr3_aa: CASSLESAVIYEQYF
j_call: TRBJ2-7; d_call: -; v_call: TRBV2; clone_size: -; cdr3_nt: TGTGCCAGCAGTGAAGCTCCAGGGCTCTCCTACGAGCAGTACTTC; cdr3_aa: CASSEAPGLSYEQYF
j_call: TRBJ2-1; d_call: TRBD2; v_call: TRBV6-6; clone_size: -; cdr3_nt: TGTGCCAGCATCCTCGGGACTAGCCAGTTCTTC; cdr3_aa: CASILGTSQFF
j_call: TRBJ2-7; d_call: TRBD1; v_call: TRBV2; clone_size: -; cdr3_nt: TGTGCCAGCAGGGGTCCCCGCGGACAGGGAAGGTACGAGCAGTACTTC; cdr3_aa: CASRGPRGQGRYEQYF
j_call: TRBJ2-5; d_call: -; v_call: TRBV4-2; clone_size: -; cdr3_nt: TGTGCCAGCAGCCAAGAGGTGGAAGGGGCCCAGTACTTC; cdr3_aa: CASSQEVEGAQYF
j_call: TRBJ1-4; d_call: -; v_call: TRBV19; clone_size: -; cdr3_nt: TGTGCCAGTTCCTTGGGCAGAACAAGTAATGAAAAACTGTTTTTT; cdr3_aa: CASSLGRTSNEKLFF
j_call: TRBJ2-6; d_call: -; v_call: TRBV10-3; clone_size: -; cdr3_nt: TGTGCCACCCAAGGTAGGAGCTCTGGGGCCAACGTCCTGACTTTC; cdr3_aa: CATQGRSSGANVLTF
j_call: TRBJ2-2; d_call: -; v_call: TRBV6-1; clone_size: -; cdr3_nt: TGTGCCAGCAGTGACACAGGGATCGGGGAGCTGTTTTTT; cdr3_aa: CASSDTGIGELFF
j_call: TRBJ1-4; d_call: TRBD1; v_call: TRBV9; clone_size: -; cdr3_nt: TGTGCCAGCAGCGGTACAGGGGGCGCTGAAAAACTGTTTTTT; cdr3_aa: CASSGTGGAEKLFF
j_call: TRBJ2-1; d_call: -; v_call: TRBV11-2; clone_size: many; cdr3_nt: TGTGCCAGCAGCTTAGCGACTAGTGGGCATGAGCAGTTCTTC; cdr3_aa: CASSLATSGHEQFF
j_call: TRBJ2-3; d_call: TRBD2; v_call: TRBV7-2; clone_size: -; cdr3_nt: TGTGCCAGCAGCCCTATAGCGGGGGTCACAGATACGCAGTATTTT; cdr3_aa: CASSPIAGVTDTQYF
j_call: TRBJ2-3; d_call: -; v_call: TRBV11-2; clone_size: once; cdr3_nt: TGTGCCAGCAGCTCCCTCCGACTGGATACGCAGTATTTT; cdr3_aa: CASSSLRLDTQYF
j_call: TRBJ2-7; d_call: TRBD2; v_call: TRBV2; clone_size: -; cdr3_nt: TGTGCCGGTGGAGGCGGGAGGTCCAACGAGCAGTACTTC; cdr3_aa: CAGGGGRSNEQYF
j_call: TRBJ2-7; d_call: TRBD1; v_call: TRBV5-4; clone_size: many; cdr3_nt: TGTGCCAGCAGCTTTGGGGGACAGGGGAAGGTATACGAGCAGTACTTC; cdr3_aa: CASSFGGQGKVYEQYF
j_call: TRBJ2-1; d_call: TRBD2; v_call: TRBV2; clone_size: -; cdr3_nt: TGTGCCAGCACCGGGGGCCTAGCGGGGCTCAATGAGCAGTTCTTC; cdr3_aa: CASTGGLAGLNEQFF
j_call: TRBJ2-2; d_call: TRBD1; v_call: TRBV7-3; clone_size: -; cdr3_nt: TGTGCCAGCAGCTCCCGACAGGGGGTGGGCACCGGGGAGCTGTTTTTT; cdr3_aa: CASSSRQGVGTGELFF
j_call: TRBJ1-2; d_call: -; v_call: TRBV2; clone_size: -; cdr3_nt: TGTGTCAGCAGTGAACCACCGGGAGTCGATGGCTACACCTTC; cdr3_aa: CVSSEPPGVDGYTF
j_call: TRBJ2-6; d_call: TRBD1; v_call: TRBV5-1; clone_size: -; cdr3_nt: TGCGCCAGCAGCTTAAGTATTAGGGACAGGGTCTCTGGGGCCAACGTCCTGACTTTC; cdr3_aa: CASSLSIRDRVSGANVLTF
j_call: TRBJ1-4; d_call: TRBD1; v_call: TRBV19; clone_size: -; cdr3_nt: TGTGCCAGTAAGGACAGGGTAGGAGAAAAACTGTTTTTT; cdr3_aa: CASKDRVGEKLFF
j_call: TRBJ2-7; d_call: TRBD2; v_call: TRBV5-6; clone_size: -; cdr3_nt: TGTGCCAGTACTAGCGGGAGTTCCTACGAGCAGTACTTC; cdr3_aa: CASTSGSSYEQYF
j_call: TRBJ2-3; d_call: TRBD1; v_call: TRBV6-5; clone_size: -; cdr3_nt: TGTGCCAGCAGTGGGGGACAGCTGACAGATACGCAGTATTTT; cdr3_aa: CASSGGQLTDTQYF
j_call: TRBJ1-4; d_call: TRBD1; v_call: TRBV6-1; clone_size: -; cdr3_nt: TGTGCCAGTACGTGGTGGACAGGGGAGGGGGAAAAACTGTTTTTT; cdr3_aa: CASTWWTGEGEKLFF
j_call: TRBJ2-2; d_call: TRBD1; v_call: TRBV10-2; clone_size: -; cdr3_nt: TGCGCCAGCAGTCCCGGGACAGGGACCGGGGAGCTGTTTTTT; cdr3_aa: CASSPGTGTGELFF
j_call: TRBJ1-3; d_call: -; v_call: TRBV6-1; clone_size: -; cdr3_nt: TGTGCCAGCAGTGATGGGGAGGGCCTCGGAAACACCATATATTTT; cdr3_aa: CASSDGEGLGNTIYF
j_call: TRBJ2-1; d_call: TRBD2; v_call: TRBV4-2; clone_size: -; cdr3_nt: TGTGCCAGCAGCCAAGTGGCGGGAGGAGGGTACAATGAGCAGTTCTTC; cdr3_aa: CASSQVAGGGYNEQFF
j_call: TRBJ2-5; d_call: -; v_call: TRBV6-1; clone_size: -; cdr3_nt: TGTGCCAGCAGGGCATCATGGGAGACCCAGTACTTC; cdr3_aa: CASRASWETQYF
j_call: TRBJ2-1; d_call: TRBD2; v_call: TRBV6-1; clone_size: -; cdr3_nt: TGTGCCACGGGACTAGCGGGAGGGCGAGGGGAGCAGTTCTTC; cdr3_aa: CATGLAGGRGEQFF
j_call: TRBJ2-7; d_call: -; v_call: TRBV28; clone_size: -; cdr3_nt: TGTGCCAGCAGTCCGCCCCCGGGGTGCCCCTACGAGCAGTACTTC; cdr3_aa: CASSPPPGCPYEQYF
j_call: TRBJ2-5; d_call: TRBD1; v_call: TRBV29-1; clone_size: -; cdr3_nt: TGCAGCGTTGACAGGGGGATTCGGGAGACCCAGTACTTC; cdr3_aa: CSVDRGIRETQYF
j_call: TRBJ2-7; d_call: TRBD1; v_call: TRBV6-1; clone_size: -; cdr3_nt: TGTGCCAGCAGGCCGGGACAGGGGTCCTACGAGCAGTACTTC; cdr3_aa: CASRPGQGSYEQYF
j_call: TRBJ2-1; d_call: TRBD2; v_call: TRBV7-9; clone_size: -; cdr3_nt: TGTGCCAGCAGCCAGACTAGCGGGAGGTCGAAAAGCTCCTACAATGAGCAGTTCTTC; cdr3_aa: CASSQTSGRSKSSYNEQFF
j_call: TRBJ2-2; d_call: TRBD2; v_call: TRBV5-1; clone_size: -; cdr3_nt: TGCGCCAGCAGCTTGGCCGGGGGGGCTCTGACCGGGGAGCTGTTTTTT; cdr3_aa: CASSLAGGALTGELFF
j_call: TRBJ2-3; d_call: TRBD2; v_call: TRBV2; clone_size: -; cdr3_nt: TGTGCCAGCAGCTCGGGAGGGAAGGCAGATACGCAGTATTTT; cdr3_aa: CASSSGGKADTQYF
j_call: TRBJ2-1; d_call: TRBD2; v_call: TRBV7-6; clone_size: once; cdr3_nt: TGTGCCAGCAGCCAGACTAGCGGGAGATACAATGAGCAGTTCTTC; cdr3_aa: CASSQTSGRYNEQFF
j_call: TRBJ1-4; d_call: -; v_call: TRBV21-1; clone_size: few; cdr3_nt: TGTGCCAGCAGCAAAACGGGTAATGAAAAACTGTTTTTT; cdr3_aa: CASSKTGNEKLFF
j_call: TRBJ2-3; d_call: TRBD2; v_call: TRBV9; clone_size: -; cdr3_nt: TGTGCCAGCAGCCCTCTAGCGGGAGGGGGCACAGATACGCAGTATTTT; cdr3_aa: CASSPLAGGGTDTQYF
j_call: TRBJ2-2; d_call: -; v_call: TRBV29-1; clone_size: -; cdr3_nt: TGCAGCGCCATCCCTCCCGCGCGTCCCGGGGAGCTGTTTTTT; cdr3_aa: CSAIPPARPGELFF
j_call: TRBJ2-2; d_call: TRBD1; v_call: TRBV19; clone_size: -; cdr3_nt: TGTGCCAGTAGTTCCAGGGACAGGTTCACCGGGGAGCTGTTTTTT; cdr3_aa: CASSSRDRFTGELFF
j_call: TRBJ2-2; d_call: TRBD2; v_call: TRBV27; clone_size: -; cdr3_nt: TGTGCCAGCAGTTTATTAGGCGGGAGGGCGATGGGGGAGCTGTTTTTT; cdr3_aa: CASSLLGGRAMGELFF
j_call: TRBJ2-7; d_call: -; v_call: TRBV2; clone_size: -; cdr3_nt: TGTGCCAGCAGTGAAGACCGGGTGCAATACTTC; cdr3_aa: CASSEDRVQYF
j_call: TRBJ1-4; d_call: -; v_call: TRBV28; clone_size: -; cdr3_nt: TGTGCCAGCAGCAGTTTACAGCAGGGGAGAGGGGAAAAACTGTTTTTT; cdr3_aa: CASSSLQQGRGEKLFF
j_call: TRBJ2-1; d_call: -; v_call: TRBV9; clone_size: -; cdr3_nt: TGTGCCAGCAGCGTCCGTGGGGAGTCTATGTACAATGAGCAGTTCTTC; cdr3_aa: CASSVRGESMYNEQFF
j_call: TRBJ2-5; d_call: -; v_call: TRBV5-1; clone_size: -; cdr3_nt: TGCGCCAGCAGCCCGCAGCTCCCTAGCGTTGACTTTAGAGAGACCCAGTACTTC; cdr3_aa: CASSPQLPSVDFRETQYF
j_call: TRBJ2-3; d_call: -; v_call: TRBV29-1; clone_size: -; cdr3_nt: TGCAGCGTTGACTCAGCGGCAGATACGCAGTATTTT; cdr3_aa: CSVDSAADTQYF
j_call: TRBJ2-5; d_call: TRBD1; v_call: TRBV28; clone_size: -; cdr3_nt: TGTGCCAGCAGTACCTCATCGACAGGGCGAGAGACCCAGTACTTC; cdr3_aa: CASSTSSTGRETQYF
j_call: TRBJ2-5; d_call: -; v_call: TRBV9; clone_size: -; cdr3_nt: TGTGCCAGCAGCGTAGGGACAATCGTGGGCGAGACCCAGTACTTC; cdr3_aa: CASSVGTIVGETQYF
j_call: TRBJ1-2; d_call: -; v_call: TRBV6-1; clone_size: -; cdr3_nt: TGTGCCAGCAGCCCCACAGCTAACTATGGCTACACCTTC; cdr3_aa: CASSPTANYGYTF
j_call: TRBJ2-7; d_call: TRBD2; v_call: TRBV5-1; clone_size: -; cdr3_nt: TGCGCCAGCAGCTTGGCCGTAGCGGGTAACTCCTACGAGCAGTACTTC; cdr3_aa: CASSLAVAGNSYEQYF
j_call: TRBJ1-4; d_call: -; v_call: TRBV28; clone_size: -; cdr3_nt: TGTGCCAGCACCGTCCCCCGGTGGTCTAATGAAAAACTGTTTTTT; cdr3_aa: CASTVPRWSNEKLFF
j_call: TRBJ2-5; d_call: TRBD2; v_call: TRBV5-1; clone_size: -; cdr3_nt: TGCGCCAGCAGCCTCTGGGGGGGGGATGGAGAGACCCAGTACTTC; cdr3_aa: CASSLWGGDGETQYF
j_call: TRBJ2-2; d_call: -; v_call: TRBV7-2; clone_size: -; cdr3_nt: TGTGCCAGCAGCTGGGGGCAGAACACCGGGGAGCTGTTTTTT; cdr3_aa: CASSWGQNTGELFF
j_call: TRBJ1-2; d_call: -; v_call: TRBV18; clone_size: -; cdr3_nt: TGTGCCAGCTCACCACGGGGCAGCCAAAACTATGGCTACACCTTC; cdr3_aa: CASSPRGSQNYGYTF
j_call: TRBJ1-4; d_call: -; v_call: TRBV19; clone_size: once; cdr3_nt: TGTGCCAGTAGTCTCCTGCCTGAGTCGGGAAAACTGTTTTTT; cdr3_aa: CASSLLPESGKLFF
j_call: TRBJ1-2; d_call: -; v_call: TRBV5-1; clone_size: -; cdr3_nt: TGCGCCAGCAGCCTGGGGGACGGGACAAACCCCTATGGCTACACCTTC; cdr3_aa: CASSLGDGTNPYGYTF
j_call: TRBJ2-5; d_call: -; v_call: TRBV2; clone_size: -; cdr3_nt: TGTGCCAGCAGGGTGGGGCGCATCCAAGAGACCCAGTACTTC; cdr3_aa: CASRVGRIQETQYF
j_call: TRBJ1-5; d_call: TRBD1; v_call: TRBV6-6; clone_size: -; cdr3_nt: TGTGCCGGCGGGACAGGCAATCAGCCCCAGCATTTT; cdr3_aa: CAGGTGNQPQHF
j_call: TRBJ2-6; d_call: -; v_call: TRBV2; clone_size: -; cdr3_nt: TGTGCCAGCAGTGAAACCGCTAGGGCCAACGTCCTGACTTTC; cdr3_aa: CASSETARANVLTF